These 20 T cell receptor beta chains were sequenced from one sample in a study of blood T cell repertoires in COVID-19. Sequencing was performed with immunoSEQ multiplex PCR; in TCRdb, only in-frame clones are kept and a portion is missing. The table has about 240,000 clones, about 82% seen once. Sequencing input: peripheral blood. The source of these receptors is a man at least 80 years old with acute or convalescent COVID-19.

The chain recombines TRBV5-5 with TRBJ2-7, with TRBD2 matching 10 bases. Germline V gene data show CDR1 as SGHKS and CDR2 as YYEKEE (reference sequence). With V trimmed by 0 bases and J by 10 bases, 7 bases remained unmatched. CDR3 length equals 14 residues. CDR3 in amino acids: CASSLGTSGSEQYF. In nucleotides, the CDR3 is TGTGCCAGCAGCTTGGGGACTAGCGGTTCAGAACAGTACTTC.

This chain links TRBV28 with TRBJ2-7; 8 positions agree with TRBD1. V gave up 6 bases and J gave up 7 bases; unmatched junction bases: 11. The CDR3 is 14 residues long. The germline gives CDR1 MDHEN, CDR2 SYDVKM. This chain's CDR3 is CASRRDPGGGEQYF. The CDR3 DNA sequence: TGTGCCAGCAGGCGAGATCCAGGGGGCGGGGAGCAGTACTTC.

This rearrangement joins TRBV5-1 to TRBJ2-7, with TRBD2 matching 7 bases. Unmatched junction bases numbered 5, after V lost 4 bases and J lost 4 bases. This CDR3 contains 13 residues. Germline CDR1 and CDR2: SGHRS and YFSETQ. In DNA form, the CDR3 reads TGCGCCAGCAGCGGGACTACTGCGTACGAGCAGTACTTC. Translation gives CASSGTTAYEQYF.

The chain combines TRBV4-1 with TRBJ1-2; D remains unclear. V lost 1 base and J 8 bases, leaving 14 bases between the germline ends. The CDR3 has 14 amino acids. In germline, CDR1 is MGHRA, CDR2 YSYEKL. The CDR3 coding sequence is TGCGCCAGCAGCCAAGCGGATACTCTAGGAGGCTACACCTTC. Protein product: CASSQADTLGGYTF.

The chain couples TRBV15 to TRBJ2-3, with 13 bases matching TRBD2. V gave up 5 bases and J gave up 2 bases; unmatched junction bases: 4. Germline V gene data show CDR1 as LNHNV and CDR2 as YYDKDF (reference sequence). The CDR3 is made up of 16 amino acids. CDR3 DNA: TGTGCCACCAGCGAGGGACTAGCGGGGACCACAGATACGCAGTATTTT. Its translation: CATSEGLAGTTDTQYF.

V gene TRBV19 combines with J gene TRBJ1-4, with D maybe TRBD1 (6 bases). Germline assignment: CDR1 LNHDA and CDR2 SQIVND (reference sequence). The CDR3 totals 13 residues. The CDR3 DNA sequence: TGTGCAACTCAAAGACAGGCGGATGAAAAACTGTTTTTT. Its translation is CATQRQADEKLFF.

V is TRBV7-2 and J is TRBJ1-4; D possibly corresponds to TRBD1 (5 bases). V shed 2 bases and J shed 6 bases, with 10 bases lying between them. Looked up from germline, CDR1 is SGHTA and CDR2 is FQGNSA. There are 14 residues in the CDR3. This chain's CDR3 is CASSLFGTHEKLFF. The CDR3 DNA reads TGTGCCAGCAGCTTATTCGGGACTCATGAAAAACTGTTTTTT.

The V gene is TRBV5-1, the J gene TRBJ2-7; 7 bases are a match to TRBD1. V shed 4 bases and J 1 base; nucleotides not matched to a gene: 5. The CDR3 runs to 14 residues. The germline CDR1 and CDR2 sequences are SGHRS and YFSETQ. The CDR3: CASSGVRGSYEQYF. For the CDR3, the DNA is TGCGCCAGCAGCGGGGTCAGGGGGTCCTACGAGCAGTACTTC.

The chain employs TRBV7-2 and TRBJ2-6, with no clear D. This CDR3 spans 14 amino acids. V lost 6 bases, J lost 0 bases, and 6 bases lay in between. Germline V gene data show CDR1 as SGHTA and CDR2 as FQGNSA. CDR3 coding DNA: TGTGCCAGCAGAGCTGTCTCTGGGGCCAACGTCCTGACTTTC. It codes for CASRAVSGANVLTF.

The chain is built from TRBV5-1 and TRBJ1-2; 7 nucleotides line up with TRBD1. With 1 base clipped from V and 8 bases from J, the junction kept 14 bases outside the gene matches. The CDR3 is 16 residues long. CDR1 is SGHRS and CDR2 is YFSETQ in the germline V gene. CDR3 protein: CASSLQQGPLGNGYTF. Here the CDR3 DNA reads TGCGCCAGCAGCTTGCAACAGGGGCCCCTGGGGAACGGCTACACCTTC.

CDR3 DNA sequence: TGTGCCAGCAGCTTGGATCCAGGGGGAAGTTCACCCCTCCACTTT. Protein sequence: CASSLDPGGSSPLHF. The chain recombines TRBV5-6 with TRBJ1-6; 7 bases are shared with TRBD1. J lost 9 bases, V lost 0 bases, and 6 bases had no gene match. There are 15 residues in the CDR3. Germline CDR1 SGHDT, CDR2 YYEEEE.

V usage is TRBV9 and J usage is TRBJ2-7; 12 positions match TRBD1. V shed 0 bases, J shed 6 bases, and the junction held 1 base outside the gene matches. The CDR3 is made up of 14 amino acids. CDR1 and CDR2 (germline): SGDLS, YYNGEE. The CDR3: CASSVAGQGAEQYF. CDR3 nucleotides: TGTGCCAGCAGCGTAGCGGGACAGGGGGCCGAGCAGTACTTC.

CDR3 amino acids: CASSRTGGNQPQHF. The CDR3 nucleotides read TGTGCCAGCAGCCGAACAGGGGGAAATCAGCCCCAGCATTTT. V gene TRBV3-1 (or the pseudogene TRBV3-2) combines with J gene TRBJ1-5, with TRBD1 matching 8 bases. V dropped 4 bases and J dropped 4; count of bases not matched to a gene: 3. The CDR3 runs to 14 residues. Germline values: CDR1 LGHDT, CDR2 YNNKEL (reference sequence).

The V call is TRBV5-1, the J call TRBJ2-7; 7 bases agree with TRBD1. Looked up from germline, CDR1 is SGHRS and CDR2 is YFSETQ. The CDR3 has 13 residues. Trimming at V came to 4 bases and at J to 4 bases, leaving 5 bases not matched to a gene. The CDR3 region is CASSTGQRYEQYF. The CDR3 bases are TGCGCCAGCAGCACGGGACAGAGATACGAGCAGTACTTC. The complete variable domain, with remaining parts taken from reference TRBV5-1 and TRBJ2-7, reads KAGVTQTPRYLIKTRGQQVTLSCSPISGHRSVSWYQQTPGQGLQFLFEYFSETQRNKGNFPGRFSGRQFSNSRSEMNVSTLELGDSALYLCASSTGQRYEQYFGPGTRLTVT.

The chain is built from TRBV14 and TRBJ2-7; 7 positions agree with TRBD2. CDR1 and CDR2 (germline): SGHDN, FVKESK. This CDR3 spans 14 amino acids. V was pared by 2 bases and J by 6 bases, with 7 bases of the junction left unmatched. Here the CDR3 DNA reads TGTGCCAGCAGCCAACTCCCTACTAGCGCCGAGCAGTACTTC. Its protein product is CASSQLPTSAEQYF.

The rearrangement links TRBV28 to TRBJ2-7; D might be TRBD1 (5 bases). Germline CDR1 MDHEN, CDR2 SYDVKM. Trimming took 3 bases from V and 3 from J, leaving 6 bases between them. This CDR3 contains 12 residues. CDR3 sequence reads: CASSLTVYEQYF. The CDR3, as DNA: TGTGCCAGCAGTTTGACAGTCTACGAGCAGTACTTC.

The chain has TRBV11-2 and TRBJ2-1; D unresolved. This CDR3 spans 14 amino acids. Trimming cost V 0 bases and J 9 bases, with 12 bases left between them. Germline-derived CDR1 and CDR2 are SGHAT and FQNNGV. The DNA of the CDR3 is TGTGCCAGCAGCTTAGATATTAGCTTGAGTGAGCAGTTCTTC. Translation gives CASSLDISLSEQFF.

The rearrangement links TRBV18 to TRBJ1-2; 8 bases are shared with TRBD1. The germline V gene encodes CDR1 KGHSH and CDR2 LQKENI. V lost 2 bases to trimming and J lost 0 bases; unmatched junction nucleotides: 8. CDR3 size: 17 residues. CDR3 nucleotides: TGTGCCAGCTCACCAATACCCGGGACAGGAGCTAACTATGGCTACACCTTC. It codes for CASSPIPGTGANYGYTF.

This chain's CDR3 is CASSVGGDNSPLHF. The CDR3 DNA reads TGTGCCAGCAGCGTAGGGGGAGATAATTCACCCCTCCACTTT. The chain joins TRBV9 to TRBJ1-6, with unresolved D. Germline values: CDR1 SGDLS, CDR2 YYNGEE. The CDR3 loop spans 14 amino acids. V lost 0 bases and J 5 bases, leaving 6 bases between the germline ends.

This clone was detected only a few times. The V gene is TRBV3-1 (or the pseudogene TRBV3-2), the J gene TRBJ2-1, with TRBD2 matching 9 bases. The length of the CDR3 is 13 residues. The junction had 2 bases not matched to a gene; V was cut back by 4 bases and J by 7 bases. The germline gives CDR1 LGHDT, CDR2 YNNKEL (reference sequence). CDR3 protein: CASSRLAGNEQFF. DNA for the CDR3: TGTGCCAGCAGCCGTCTAGCGGGGAATGAGCAGTTCTTC.